Given below is one T cell receptor beta chain in context. Its antigen is unidentified. PCR was performed using 60 Vbeta and 13 Jbeta primers. The repertoire was sequenced with immunoSEQ multiplex PCR; TCRdb's copy has only in-frame clones and lacks some. Of about 180,000 clones listed, around three quarters are singletons. Each of the donors was a healthy bone marrow donor. The data derive from a study of cytomegalovirus exposure and HLA in healthy donors. V shed 5 bases and J 4 bases; nucleotides not matched to a gene: 9. This CDR3 has 15 amino acids. From germline, CDR1 is SGHTA and CDR2 FQGNSA. Broader study findings: Available immune exposure information covered CMV serostatus only. Association of some 18,000 TCR beta sequences with HLA alleles was found at 0.05 false discovery rate in a later analysis. The authors enumerated 164 TCR beta chains as linked to cytomegalovirus.

The origin of this receptor is a woman aged 40 to 55 in good health and CMV-seronegative. The sample was PBMCs. The chain joins TRBV7-2 to TRBJ2-5; 8 nucleotides agree with TRBD1. The CDR3 protein is CASSPNRGFIETQYF. The CDR3 DNA sequence: TGTGCCAGCAGCCCTAACAGGGGGTTTATAGAGACCCAGTACTTC.